Listed here is a single T cell receptor beta chain. The data are from a study of blood T cell repertoires in COVID-19. TCRdb's copy holds only in-frame clones and misses some; the assay was immunoSEQ multiplex PCR. The repertoire includes 130,000 or so clones, around 85% of them detected once, and around 4.7% sits in the top ten. The receptor comes from a human donor in a cohort sampled during active COVID-19. The sequencing input was peripheral blood.

CDR3 amino acids: CASSRQLISTDTQYF. CDR3 DNA sequence: TGTGCCAGCAGCCGCCAGTTGATTAGCACAGATACGCAGTATTTT. This chain uses TRBV5-5 with TRBJ2-3; D not resolved. Trimming removed 4 bases from V and 0 bases from J, with 12 bases in between. The CDR3 sequence is 15 residues long. Germline values: CDR1 SGHKS, CDR2 YYEKEE (reference sequence).